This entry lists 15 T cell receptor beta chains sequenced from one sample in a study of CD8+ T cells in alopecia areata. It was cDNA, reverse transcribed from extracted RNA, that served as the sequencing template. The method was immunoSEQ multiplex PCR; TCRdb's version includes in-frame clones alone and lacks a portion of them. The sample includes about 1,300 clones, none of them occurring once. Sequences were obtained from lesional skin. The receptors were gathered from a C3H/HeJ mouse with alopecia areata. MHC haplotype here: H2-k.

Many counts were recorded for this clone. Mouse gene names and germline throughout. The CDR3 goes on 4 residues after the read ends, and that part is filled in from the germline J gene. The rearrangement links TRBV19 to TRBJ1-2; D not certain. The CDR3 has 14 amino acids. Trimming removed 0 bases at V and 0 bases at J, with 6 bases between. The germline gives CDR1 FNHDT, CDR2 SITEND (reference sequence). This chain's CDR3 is CASSIDKTNSDYTF. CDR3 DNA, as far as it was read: TGTGCCAGCAGTATAGACAAAACAAACTCC.

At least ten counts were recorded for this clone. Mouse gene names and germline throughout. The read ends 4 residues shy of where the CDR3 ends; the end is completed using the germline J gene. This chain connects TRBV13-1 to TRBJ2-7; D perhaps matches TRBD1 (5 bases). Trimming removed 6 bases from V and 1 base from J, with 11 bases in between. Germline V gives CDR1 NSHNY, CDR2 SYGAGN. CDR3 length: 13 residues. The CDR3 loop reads CASTPTASYEQYF. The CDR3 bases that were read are TGTGCCAGCACTCCGACAGCATCCTAT.

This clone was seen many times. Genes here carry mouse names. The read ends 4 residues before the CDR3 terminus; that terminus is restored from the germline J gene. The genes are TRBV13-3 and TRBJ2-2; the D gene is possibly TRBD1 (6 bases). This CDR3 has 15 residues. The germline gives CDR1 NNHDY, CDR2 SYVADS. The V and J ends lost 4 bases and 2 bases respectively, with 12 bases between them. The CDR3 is CASSPGTPNTGQLYF. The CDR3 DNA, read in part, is TGTGCCAGCAGTCCCGGGACACCCAACACCGGG.

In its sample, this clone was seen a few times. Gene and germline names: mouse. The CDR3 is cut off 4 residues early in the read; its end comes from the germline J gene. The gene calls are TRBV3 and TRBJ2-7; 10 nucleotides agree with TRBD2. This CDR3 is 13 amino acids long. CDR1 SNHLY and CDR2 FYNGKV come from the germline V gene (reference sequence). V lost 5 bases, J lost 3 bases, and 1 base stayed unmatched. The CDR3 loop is CASSGTGVYEQYF. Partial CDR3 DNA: TGTGCCAGCAGCGGGACTGGGGTCTAT.

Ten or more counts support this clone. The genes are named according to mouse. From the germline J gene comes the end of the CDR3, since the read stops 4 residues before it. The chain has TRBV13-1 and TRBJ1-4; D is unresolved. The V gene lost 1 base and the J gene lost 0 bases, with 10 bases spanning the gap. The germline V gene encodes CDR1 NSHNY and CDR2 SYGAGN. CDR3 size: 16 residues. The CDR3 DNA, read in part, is TGTGCCAGCAGTGATCGCAGGTCCCTTTCCAACGAA. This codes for CASSDRRSLSNE. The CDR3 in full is CASSDRRSLSNERLFF.

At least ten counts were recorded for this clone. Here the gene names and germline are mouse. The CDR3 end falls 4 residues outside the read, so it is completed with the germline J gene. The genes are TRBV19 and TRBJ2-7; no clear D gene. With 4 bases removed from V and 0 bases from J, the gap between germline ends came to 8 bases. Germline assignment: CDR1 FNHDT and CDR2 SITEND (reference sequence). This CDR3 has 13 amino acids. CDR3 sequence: CASSPLGSYEQYF. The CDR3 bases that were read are TGTGCCAGCAGTCCCCTAGGCTCCTAT. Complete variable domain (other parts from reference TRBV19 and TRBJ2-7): GGIITQTPKFLIGQEGQKLTLKCQQNFNHDTMYWYRQDSGKGLRLIYYSITENDLQKGDLSEGYDASREKKSSFSLTVTSAQKNEMAVFLCASSPLGSYEQYFGPGTRLTVL.

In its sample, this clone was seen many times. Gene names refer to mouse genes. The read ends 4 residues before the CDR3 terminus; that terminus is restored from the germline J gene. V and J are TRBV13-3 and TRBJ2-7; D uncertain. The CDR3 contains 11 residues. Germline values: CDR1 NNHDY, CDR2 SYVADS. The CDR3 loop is CASNDKYEQYF. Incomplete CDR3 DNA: TGTGCCAGCAATGACAAATAT.

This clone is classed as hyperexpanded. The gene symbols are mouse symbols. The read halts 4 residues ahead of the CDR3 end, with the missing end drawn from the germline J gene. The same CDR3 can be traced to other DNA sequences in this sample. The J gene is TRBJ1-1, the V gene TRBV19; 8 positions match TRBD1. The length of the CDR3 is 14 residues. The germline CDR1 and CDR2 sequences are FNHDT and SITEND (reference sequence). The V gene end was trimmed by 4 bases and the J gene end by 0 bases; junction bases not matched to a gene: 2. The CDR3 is CASSLQGANTEVFF. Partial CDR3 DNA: TGTGCCAGCAGTCTACAGGGGGCAAACACA. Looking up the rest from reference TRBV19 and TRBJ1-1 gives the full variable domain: GGIITQTPKFLIGQEGQKLTLKCQQNFNHDTMYWYRQDSGKGLRLIYYSITENDLQKGDLSEGYDASREKKSSFSLTVTSAQKNEMAVFLCASSLQGANTEVFFGKGTRLTVV.

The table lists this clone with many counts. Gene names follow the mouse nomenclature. The DNA read from the CDR3 is TGTGCCAGCAGTGACGGCCTGGGGGGACGA. Translated, it gives CASSDGLGGR. From start to end, the CDR3 is CASSDGLGGREVFF. The chain employs TRBV13-1 and TRBJ1-1, with D possibly TRBD1 on 5 matching bases. The read falls 4 residues short of the CDR3 end, and the missing part is taken from the germline J gene. This CDR3 is built from 14 residues. The germline CDR1 and CDR2 sequences are NSHNY and SYGAGN.

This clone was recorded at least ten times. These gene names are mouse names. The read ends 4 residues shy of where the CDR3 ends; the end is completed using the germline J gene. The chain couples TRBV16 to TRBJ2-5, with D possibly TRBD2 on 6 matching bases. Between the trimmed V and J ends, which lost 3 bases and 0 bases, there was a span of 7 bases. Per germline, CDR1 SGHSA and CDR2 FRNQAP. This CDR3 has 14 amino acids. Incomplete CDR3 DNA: TGTGCAAGCAGCTTTGGGGGTAACCAAGAC. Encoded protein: CASSFGGNQD. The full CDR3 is CASSFGGNQDTQYF.

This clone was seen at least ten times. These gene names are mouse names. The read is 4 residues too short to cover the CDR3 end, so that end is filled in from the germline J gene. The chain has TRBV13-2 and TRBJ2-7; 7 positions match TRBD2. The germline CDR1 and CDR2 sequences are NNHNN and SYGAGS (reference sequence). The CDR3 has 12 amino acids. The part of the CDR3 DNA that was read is TGTGCCAGCGGCGTGGGACTGTAT. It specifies CASGVGLY. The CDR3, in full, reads CASGVGLYEQYF.

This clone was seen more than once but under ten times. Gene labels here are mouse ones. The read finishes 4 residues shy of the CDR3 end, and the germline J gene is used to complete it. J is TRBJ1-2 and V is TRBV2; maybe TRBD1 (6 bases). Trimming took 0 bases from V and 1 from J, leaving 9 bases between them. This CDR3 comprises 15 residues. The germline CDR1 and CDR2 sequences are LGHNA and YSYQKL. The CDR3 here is CASSQEGRGNSDYTF. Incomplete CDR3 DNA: TGTGCCAGCAGCCAAGAAGGCAGGGGAAACTCC. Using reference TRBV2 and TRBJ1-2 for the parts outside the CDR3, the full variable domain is DPKIIQKPKYLVAVTGSEKILICEQYLGHNAMYWYRQSAKKPLEFMFSYSYQKLMDNQTASSRFQPQSSKKNHLDLQITALKPDDSATYFCASSQEGRGNSDYTFGSGTRLLVI.

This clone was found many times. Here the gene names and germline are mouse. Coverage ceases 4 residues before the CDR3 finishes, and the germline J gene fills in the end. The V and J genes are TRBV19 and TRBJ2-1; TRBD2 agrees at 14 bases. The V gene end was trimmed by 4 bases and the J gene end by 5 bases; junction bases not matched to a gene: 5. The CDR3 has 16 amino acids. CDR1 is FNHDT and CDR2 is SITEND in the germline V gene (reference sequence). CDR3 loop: CASSPRDWGGDAEQFF. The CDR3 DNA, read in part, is TGTGCCAGCAGTCCCCGGGACTGGGGGGGCGATGCT.

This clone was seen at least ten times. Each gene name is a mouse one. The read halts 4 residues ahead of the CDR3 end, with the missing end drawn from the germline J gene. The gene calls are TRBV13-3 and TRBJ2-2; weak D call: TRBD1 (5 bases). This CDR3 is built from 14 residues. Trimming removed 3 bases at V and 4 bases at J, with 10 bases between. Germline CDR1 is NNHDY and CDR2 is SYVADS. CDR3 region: CASSAGRGTGQLYF. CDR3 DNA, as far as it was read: TGTGCCAGCAGTGCAGGGAGAGGCACCGGG.

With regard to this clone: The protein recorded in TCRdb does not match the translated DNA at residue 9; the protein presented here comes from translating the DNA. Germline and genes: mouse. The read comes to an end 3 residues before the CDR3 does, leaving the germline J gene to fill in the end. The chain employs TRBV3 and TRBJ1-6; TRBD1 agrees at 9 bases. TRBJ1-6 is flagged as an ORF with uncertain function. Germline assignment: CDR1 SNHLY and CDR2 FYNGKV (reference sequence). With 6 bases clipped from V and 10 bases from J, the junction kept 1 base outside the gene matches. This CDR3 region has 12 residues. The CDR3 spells CASRDRGSPLYF. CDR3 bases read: TGTGCCAGCAGAGACAGGGGGTCGCCC.